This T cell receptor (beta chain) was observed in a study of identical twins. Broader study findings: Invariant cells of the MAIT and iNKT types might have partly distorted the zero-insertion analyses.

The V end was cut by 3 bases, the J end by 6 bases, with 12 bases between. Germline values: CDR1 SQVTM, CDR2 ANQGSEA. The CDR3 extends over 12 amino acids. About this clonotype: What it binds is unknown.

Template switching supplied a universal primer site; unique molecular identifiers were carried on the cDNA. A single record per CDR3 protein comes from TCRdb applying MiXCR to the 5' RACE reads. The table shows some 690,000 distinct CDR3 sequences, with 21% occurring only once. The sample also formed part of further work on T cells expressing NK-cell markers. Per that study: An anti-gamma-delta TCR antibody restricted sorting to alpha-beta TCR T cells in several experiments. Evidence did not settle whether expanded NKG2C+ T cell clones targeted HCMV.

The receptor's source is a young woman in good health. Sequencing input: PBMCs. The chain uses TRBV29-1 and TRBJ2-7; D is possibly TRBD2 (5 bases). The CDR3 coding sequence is TGCAGCGTTGATGCAAGTGGGAGCGAGCAGTACTTC. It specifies CSVDASGSEQYF.